Listed here are 5 T cell receptor beta chains from one sample, sequenced in a study of regulatory T cells in long-lasting Graves disease. This sample's time point: persistent/refractory GD, antithyroid drugs over 5 years with positive TRAb. The authors made the TCR library using RNA they extracted from PBMCs. CDR3 regions were amplified by Arm-PCR using iRepertoire HTBI primers to build TCR beta libraries. A single record per CDR3 protein comes from TCRdb applying MiXCR to the multiplex PCR reads. Of more than 350,000 distinct CDR3 sequences listed, roughly a fifth were seen once; the top ten hold roughly an eighth. The input for sequencing was peripheral blood mononuclear cells (PBMCs), taken when the disease was refractory, from a patient treated with antithyroid drugs. These receptors all come from a female donor with Graves disease.

The chain employs TRBV11-2 and TRBJ2-3; D is undetermined. Deletions cut 0 bases from V and 3 bases from J, with 7 bases between. CDR1 and CDR2 from the germline V gene are SGHAT and FQNNGV. The CDR3 has 14 amino acids. The CDR3 reads CASSLDLGTDTQYF. CDR3 in DNA: TGTGCCAGCAGCTTAGATCTGGGGACAGATACGCAGTATTTT.

On this clonotype: This clone may be a read error of a much larger clone one base away. This sequence joins TRBV28 and TRBJ2-5; D may be TRBD2 (6 bases). The CDR3 totals 18 residues. V lost 4 bases and J lost 5, with 26 bases in between. The germline V gene encodes CDR1 MDHEN and CDR2 SYDVKM. CDR3 region: CASSSSAGLDVNRETQYF. As DNA, the CDR3 is TGTGCCAGCAGTTCAAGCGCGGGACTGGACGTAAACAGGGAGACCCAGTACTTC.

This clonotype was counted at least ten times. The CDR3 protein is CASRLSTNYEQYF. CDR3 in DNA: TGTGCCTCCCGACTTAGCACGAACTACGAGCAGTACTTC. The rearrangement uses TRBV6-1 and TRBJ2-7; D is undetermined. V was pared by 11 bases and J by 3 bases, with 17 bases between. Looked up from germline, CDR1 is MNHNS and CDR2 is SASEGT. The CDR3 is made up of 13 amino acids.

This clonotype has at least ten counts. The rearrangement joins TRBV28 to TRBJ2-7; 9 bases align to TRBD1. Germline CDR1 MDHEN, CDR2 SYDVKM. J gave up 5 bases and V 3 bases, and 8 bases lay outside the gene matches. The CDR3 extends over 15 amino acids. CDR3 amino acids: CASSFTGQGKNEQYF. The DNA for the CDR3 is TGTGCCAGCAGTTTTACGGGACAGGGAAAGAACGAGCAGTACTTC.

The chain has TRBV7-9 and TRBJ2-1, with TRBD1 matching over 10 bases. The V gene's germline CDR1 is SEHNR and CDR2 FQNEAQ (reference sequence). Germline trimming cut 0 bases from V and 8 bases from J; bases unmatched to any gene: 7. CDR3 length: 16 residues. Written as DNA, the CDR3 is TGTGCCAGCAGCTTAGCGCGGACAGGGGGGTTCCATGAGCAGTTCTTC. Translated, it gives CASSLARTGGFHEQFF.